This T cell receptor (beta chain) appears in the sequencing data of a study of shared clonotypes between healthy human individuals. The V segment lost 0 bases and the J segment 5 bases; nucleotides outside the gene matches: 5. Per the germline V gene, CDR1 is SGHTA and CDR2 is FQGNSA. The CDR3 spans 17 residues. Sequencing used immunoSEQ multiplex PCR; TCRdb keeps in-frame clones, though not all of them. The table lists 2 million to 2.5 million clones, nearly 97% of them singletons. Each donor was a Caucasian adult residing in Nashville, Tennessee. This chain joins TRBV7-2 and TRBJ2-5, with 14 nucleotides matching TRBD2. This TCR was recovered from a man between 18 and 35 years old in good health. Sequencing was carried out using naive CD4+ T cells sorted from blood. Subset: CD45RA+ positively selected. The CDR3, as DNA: TGTGCCAGCAGCTTAGCCGGGACTAGCGGGGGTAGGGAGACCCAGTACTTC. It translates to CASSLAGTSGGRETQYF.